The 6 T cell receptor beta chains presented below share a single source sample, sequenced in a study of blood T cell repertoires in COVID-19. Only in-frame clones appear in the TCRdb table, and some are missing; sequencing was by immunoSEQ multiplex PCR. The sample carries just over 150,000 clones, roughly 82% recorded once. The sample taken for sequencing was peripheral blood. These TCRs come from a woman in her thirties or forties with COVID-19, enrolled during active disease.

The chain recombines TRBV7-9 with TRBJ2-1; 9 bases align to TRBD1. This CDR3 has 18 residues. Germline V gene sequence: CDR1 SEHNR, CDR2 FQNEAQ (reference sequence). Trimming removed 5 bases from V and 5 bases from J; junction bases left unmatched: 16. In DNA form, the CDR3 reads TGTGCCAGCAGCGACACCTTTGGAACCGGGACAGGGCACAATGAGCAGTTCTTC. Protein product: CASSDTFGTGTGHNEQFF.

This clone was seen a single time. The rearrangement links TRBV5-1 to TRBJ2-1; D not resolved. V was cut by 2 bases and J by 0 bases, with 9 bases left in between. The CDR3 spans 15 residues. The germline V gene has CDR1 SGHRS and CDR2 YFSETQ. The CDR3 reads CASSFQRSSYNEQFF. The DNA of the CDR3 is TGCGCCAGCAGCTTTCAAAGGAGCTCCTACAATGAGCAGTTCTTC.

This chain uses TRBV12-5 with TRBJ1-2, with 7 bases lining up with TRBD1. CDR3 length equals 16 residues. Germline assignment: CDR1 LGHNT and CDR2 FRNRAP. V shed 0 bases, J shed 5 bases, and the junction held 9 bases outside the gene matches. The CDR3 coding sequence is TGTGCTAGTGGTTTGGTAATGGGTCAGGGGGATTATGGCTACACCTTC. Protein: CASGLVMGQGDYGYTF.

This chain links TRBV6-5 with TRBJ1-2, with D hard to call. The CDR3 covers 14 residues. Germline CDR1 is MNHEY and CDR2 is SVGAGI. The germline V and J ends were trimmed by 2 bases and 2 bases, with 9 bases remaining between them. CDR3 DNA sequence: TGTGCCAGCAGTTACCGGAGGAAAAACTATGGCTACACCTTC. Protein product: CASSYRRKNYGYTF.

The CDR3 reads CASTRGLNTEAFF. The CDR3 bases are TGTGCCAGCACTCGAGGGTTAAACACTGAAGCTTTCTTT. The chain is built from TRBV6-5 and TRBJ1-1; no definite D call. CDR1 is MNHEY, CDR2 SVGAGI, per germline. The CDR3 is 13 residues long. The V gene lost 7 bases and the J gene lost 2 bases, with 11 bases spanning the gap.

This chain uses TRBV20-1 with TRBJ2-7; 12 bases line up with TRBD2. From germline, CDR1 is DFQATT and CDR2 SNEGSKA (reference sequence). CDR3 size: 15 residues. After removal of 3 bases from V and 5 bases from J, the junction contained 8 bases not matched to a gene. Here the CDR3 reads CSASSPTSGRHEQYF. As DNA, the CDR3 is TGCAGTGCTAGTTCCCCCACTAGCGGGAGGCACGAGCAGTACTTC.